These T cell receptor beta chains were read from a single sample in a study of cytomegalovirus exposure and HLA in healthy donors. Only in-frame clones appear in the TCRdb table, and some are missing; sequencing was by immunoSEQ multiplex PCR. Of over 85,000 clones in the sample, roughly 73% are singletons; the top ten hold about 4%. Sequences were obtained from PBMCs. The receptor source for this set is a woman aged 40 to 50 in good health and CMV-seronegative. CDR3s include the opening cysteine and the closing phenylalanine or tryptophan. A D gene is named only where the DNA matches it firmly. Size values are once, few and many counts, or a class for expanded clones, and some rows have none.

j_call cdr3_length d_call v_call clone_size cdr3_aa cdr3_nt
TRBJ1-1 13 NA TRBV6-5 few CASRPIGGTEAFF TGTGCCAGCAGGCCCATCGGGGGCACTGAAGCTTTCTTT
TRBJ2-1 14 NA TRBV7-9 few CASSFTTAYNEQFF TGTGCCAGCAGCTTCACGACAGCCTACAATGAGCAGTTCTTC
TRBJ2-1 14 NA TRBV10-3 NA CASLGGAARSEQFF TGTGCCTCCCTTGGCGGGGCCGCCAGAAGTGAGCAGTTCTTC
TRBJ1-6 14 NA TRBV6-1 NA CASSEGGARQLRTF TGTGCCAGCAGTGAAGGCGGGGCTAGACAGCTTCGTACCTTT
TRBJ2-5 15 TRBD1 TRBV7-9 NA CASSLGQGAQETQYF TGTGCCAGCAGCTTAGGACAGGGGGCACAAGAGACCCAGTACTTC
TRBJ1-1 14 NA TRBV11-3 NA CASSLQGGNTEAFF TGTGCCAGCAGCTTACAAGGGGGGAACACTGAAGCTTTCTTT
TRBJ2-1 16 TRBD2 TRBV2 NA CASSEWSSGGVNEQFF TGTGCCAGCAGTGAATGGTCTAGCGGGGGGGTCAATGAGCAGTTCTTC
TRBJ2-1 18 NA TRBV7-9 NA CSSSLVGRTGRERNEQFF TGTTCCAGCAGCTTAGTAGGAAGGACAGGGAGGGAGAGGAATGAGCAGTTCTTC
TRBJ2-1 13 NA TRBV10-3 NA CAISDRGGNEQFF TGTGCCATCAGTGATCGAGGGGGCAATGAGCAGTTCTTC
TRBJ2-5 15 NA TRBV10-3 NA CAISENQGMRETQYF TGTGCCATCAGTGAGAACCAGGGAATGCGGGAGACCCAGTACTTC